The T cell receptor (beta chain) under discussion was sequenced for a study of control samples from healthy donors and cancer patients. Method: immunoSEQ multiplex PCR; TCRdb's copy keeps in-frame clones and lacks some. The table has tens of thousands of clones, approximately 87% seen once. The TCR originated in a man in his sixties in good health. The sequenced material came from blood.

The CDR3 DNA reads as TGTGCCAGCAACCCCCGGGGACAGGGGGCCTACGAGCAGTACTTC. Amino acids: CASNPRGQGAYEQYF. V usage is TRBV6-5 and J usage is TRBJ2-7; 11 positions agree with TRBD1. The CDR3 has 15 residues. Germline trimming cut 7 bases from V and 2 bases from J; bases unmatched to any gene: 7. Germline V gives CDR1 MNHEY, CDR2 SVGAGI.